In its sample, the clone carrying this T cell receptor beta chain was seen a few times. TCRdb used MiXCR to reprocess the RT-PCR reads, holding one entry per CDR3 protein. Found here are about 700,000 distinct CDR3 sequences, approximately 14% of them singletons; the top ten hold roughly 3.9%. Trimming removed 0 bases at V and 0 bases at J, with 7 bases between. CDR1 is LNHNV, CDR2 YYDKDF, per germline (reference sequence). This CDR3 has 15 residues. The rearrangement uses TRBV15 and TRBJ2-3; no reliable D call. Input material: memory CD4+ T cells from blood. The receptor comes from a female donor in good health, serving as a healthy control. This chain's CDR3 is CATSRDYDSTDTQYF. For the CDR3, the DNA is TGTGCCACCAGCAGAGACTACGACAGCACAGATACGCAGTATTTT.